The next 19 T cell receptor beta chains were all read from a single sample in a study of cytomegalovirus exposure and HLA in healthy donors. The PCR contained 60 Vbeta and 13 Jbeta primers. Method: immunoSEQ multiplex PCR; TCRdb's copy keeps in-frame clones and lacks some. Of some 140,000 clones detected, about 70% appear once; the ten largest clones hold around 2.8%. The material sequenced was PBMCs. The source is a man aged 18 to 35 in good health and CMV-seronegative.

The chain has TRBV7-9 and TRBJ2-1, with 9 positions matching TRBD2. The CDR3 contains 15 residues. J was trimmed by 9 bases and V by 1 base; bases with no gene match: 7. Germline V gene lookup returns CDR1 SEHNR and CDR2 FQNEAQ (reference sequence). CDR3 in amino acids: CASSLEAGGPSEQFF. As DNA, the CDR3 is TGTGCCAGCAGCTTAGAGGCGGGGGGGCCGTCTGAGCAGTTCTTC. Supplemented by reference TRBV7-9 and TRBJ2-1, the full variable domain reads DTGVSQNPRHKITKRGQNVTFRCDPISEHNRLYWYRQTLGQGPEFLTYFQNEAQLEKSRLLSDRFSAERPKGSFSTLEIQRTEQGDSAMYLCASSLEAGGPSEQFFGPGTRLTVL.

The V and J genes are TRBV7-3 and TRBJ2-7; 7 bases agree with TRBD1. J was trimmed by 2 bases and V by 2 bases; bases with no gene match: 3. The germline V gene encodes CDR1 SGHTA and CDR2 FQGTGA. CDR3 length equals 14 residues. For the CDR3, the DNA is TGTGCCAGCAGCTTAGGGCAGGGGGCCTACGAGCAGTACTTC. Encoded protein: CASSLGQGAYEQYF.

As to this clone: One junction end does not reproduce the germline sequence, and a read error may be involved. This rearrangement joins TRBV5-4 to TRBJ2-6, with a tentative D call TRBD1 (6 bases). CDR3 length equals 18 residues. Germline CDR1 reads SGHNT; CDR2 reads YYREEE (reference sequence). This CDR3 reads CASSLGGHIPSGANGLTF. The CDR3 DNA reads as TGTGCCAGCAGCTTAGGGGGACATATACCCTCTGGGGCCAACGGCCTGACTTTC.

The chain couples TRBV6-1 to TRBJ2-6, with TRBD2 as a possible D gene (5 bases). Germline V gene data show CDR1 as MNHNS and CDR2 as SASEGT. Between the trimmed V and J ends, which lost 7 bases and 2 bases, there was a span of 12 bases. This CDR3 contains 15 residues. For the CDR3, the DNA is TGTGCCAGCACCGAACACGGGGCTGGGGCCAACGTCCTGACTTTC. It yields the protein CASTEHGAGANVLTF.

The chain couples TRBV4-1 to TRBJ2-3; 8 bases agree with TRBD1. This CDR3 is 14 amino acids long. Unmatched junction bases numbered 3, after V lost 3 bases and J lost 4 bases. Germline CDR1 reads MGHRA; CDR2 reads YSYEKL. CDR3 protein: CASSHPTGADTQYF. The CDR3, as DNA: TGCGCCAGCAGCCACCCGACAGGGGCAGATACGCAGTATTTT.

This clone appeared a few times. V is TRBV10-1 and J is TRBJ2-3; a weak D match, TRBD2 (5 bases). Germline CDR1 and CDR2: WNHNN and SYGVQD (reference sequence). The CDR3 totals 14 residues. V lost 6 bases, J lost 2 bases, and 12 bases lay in between. CDR3 amino acids: CASSTRESTDTQYF. For the CDR3, the DNA is TGCGCCAGCAGCACAAGGGAGTCCACAGATACGCAGTATTTT.

The count of this clone is one. The V and J genes are TRBV9 and TRBJ1-6; 9 bases align to TRBD1. The CDR3 spans 14 residues. Per germline, CDR1 SGDLS and CDR2 YYNGEE. J lost 7 bases, V lost 3 bases, and 2 bases had no gene match. Here the CDR3 reads CASSAGTGNSPLHF. The DNA of the CDR3 is TGTGCCAGCAGCGCCGGGACAGGGAATTCACCCCTCCACTTT.

Regarding this clone: Other DNA sequences in the same sample also yield this CDR3. The V and J genes are TRBV27 and TRBJ1-1, with 8 bases matching TRBD1. Germline values: CDR1 MNHEY, CDR2 SMNVEV (reference sequence). Trimming took 6 bases from V and 4 from J; bases not matched to a gene: 4. The CDR3 is made up of 13 amino acids. CDR3 nucleotide sequence: TGTGCCAGCAGCCCCGACAGGGGCACTGAAGCTTTCTTT. Its protein is CASSPDRGTEAFF.

The chain links TRBV5-4 to TRBJ1-1, with 7 bases fitting TRBD1. The CDR3 is made up of 14 amino acids. Germline V gene lookup returns CDR1 SGHNT and CDR2 YYREEE (reference sequence). Trimming cost V 1 base and J 5 bases; bases outside gene matches: 5. Here the CDR3 reads CASSLTGEETEAFF. The CDR3 region has the DNA TGTGCCAGCAGCTTGACAGGGGAGGAGACTGAAGCTTTCTTT.

The V gene is TRBV7-8, the J gene TRBJ1-3, with 7 bases fitting TRBD1. CDR1 is SGHVS and CDR2 is FQNEAQ in the germline V gene. The CDR3 totals 14 residues. V was clipped by 5 bases and J by 4 bases; unmatched bases: 5. The CDR3 region is CASSPRDSGNTIYF. CDR3 nucleotide sequence: TGTGCCAGCAGCCCACGGGACAGCGGAAACACCATATATTTT.

This chain joins TRBV10-3 and TRBJ2-3, with 9 bases that match TRBD2. Germline CDR1 reads ENHRY; CDR2 reads SYGVKD. V trimming: 6 bases; J trimming: 5 bases; junction bases outside the gene matches: 9. The CDR3 runs 15 residues. The CDR3 protein is CAISQAGGQQDTQYF. DNA of the CDR3: TGTGCCATCAGCCAGGCGGGGGGGCAGCAAGATACGCAGTATTTT.

The DNA of the CDR3 is TGTGCCAGCAGCCGCATGGCCACTGAAGCTTTCTTT. Translated: CASSRMATEAFF. The V and J genes are TRBV5-6 and TRBJ1-1; D is unresolved. CDR1 is SGHDT and CDR2 is YYEEEE in the germline V gene. The CDR3 has 12 residues. The V and J ends lost 4 bases and 4 bases respectively, with 8 bases between them.

This clone showed up just a few times. The chain carries TRBV6-5 and TRBJ2-7; D is perhaps TRBD1 (5 bases). CDR1 is MNHEY, CDR2 SVGAGI, per germline. CDR3 length: 15 amino acids. V was shortened by 6 bases and J by 2 bases, with 17 bases between the two germline ends. The CDR3 protein is CASSPLVDTPYEQYF. The DNA for the CDR3 is TGTGCCAGCAGCCCTCTAGTGGACACGCCCTACGAGCAGTACTTC.

The CDR3 protein is CASSPGTGPSGNTIYF. The CDR3, as DNA: TGTGCCAGCAGCCCCGGGACAGGCCCCTCTGGAAACACCATATATTTT. The genes are TRBV9 and TRBJ1-3; 8 bases map to TRBD1. The V segment lost 4 bases and the J segment 0 bases; nucleotides outside the gene matches: 6. In germline, CDR1 is SGDLS, CDR2 YYNGEE. This CDR3 is built from 16 residues.

Details on this clone: Other DNA variants within this sample encode the same CDR3. The chain has TRBV6-4 and TRBJ2-3; the D is unclear. From germline, CDR1 is MRHNA and CDR2 SNTAGT. The CDR3 covers 14 residues. Trimming removed 6 bases at V and 2 bases at J, with 12 bases between. The CDR3 DNA is TGTGCCAGCAGAGTAGACTTTAACACAGATACGCAGTATTTT. Protein product: CASRVDFNTDTQYF.

The V gene is TRBV5-1, the J gene TRBJ1-1, with D perhaps TRBD1 (5 bases). CDR1 is SGHRS, CDR2 YFSETQ, per germline. The CDR3 has 15 amino acids. Between the trimmed V and J ends, which lost 7 bases and 1 base, there was a span of 17 bases. The CDR3 loop is CASRQPRGPNTEAFF. DNA of the CDR3: TGCGCCAGCCGCCAACCAAGGGGTCCGAACACTGAAGCTTTCTTT.

The V and J genes are TRBV5-1 and TRBJ2-5; the match to TRBD1 covers 7 bases. The J call is uncertain, as TRBJ2-7 better fits the DNA end. The CDR3 loop spans 15 amino acids. Germline V CDR1 and CDR2: SGHRS, YFSETQ. The CDR3 region is CASSLDTGQTYEQYF. The CDR3, as DNA: TGCGCCAGCAGCTTGGATACGGGACAGACCTACGAGCAGTACTTC.

The chain combines TRBV5-1 with TRBJ2-7, with a weak D call TRBD1 (6 bases). Trimming left V 7 bases short and J 2 bases short, with 13 bases between. The CDR3 runs to 13 residues. Germline V CDR1 and CDR2: SGHRS, YFSETQ. For the CDR3, the DNA is TGCGCCAGCCGGACAGCTCCTCCCTACGAGCAGTACTTC. Translating gives CASRTAPPYEQYF.

The genes are TRBV27 and TRBJ2-5, with 9 bases lining up with TRBD2. The length of the CDR3 is 14 residues. V trimming: 6 bases; J trimming: 6 bases; junction bases outside the gene matches: 8. CDR1 and CDR2 from the germline V gene are MNHEY and SMNVEV (reference sequence). The CDR3 DNA follows: TGTGCCAGCAGAGGAGCGGGGGGCATAAAGACCCAGTACTTC. Amino acid sequence: CASRGAGGIKTQYF.